These 17 T cell receptor beta chains were sequenced from one sample in a study of T cell responses to AZD1222 COVID-19 vaccine. Repertoires were generated with immunoSEQ multiplex PCR, while TCRdb's copy carries only in-frame clones and drops some. The sample contains approximately 88,000 clones, approximately 90% of which appear only once. The source was peripheral blood, collected on day 0 of AZD1222 vaccination. The receptors were gathered from an adult in good health.

This chain joins TRBV5-4 and TRBJ2-3; D is ambiguous. V gave up 4 bases and J gave up 2 bases, with 5 bases separating them. The CDR3 has 12 amino acids. The V gene's germline CDR1 is SGHNT and CDR2 YYREEE (reference sequence). CDR3 DNA: TGTGCCAGCAGCCTAACCACAGATACGCAGTATTTT. Its translation: CASSLTTDTQYF.

The rearrangement links TRBV3-1 (or the pseudogene TRBV3-2) to TRBJ1-2, with TRBD1 as a possible D gene (6 bases). The CDR3 consists of 12 residues. Germline loops: CDR1 LGHDT, CDR2 YNNKEL (reference sequence). The V end lost 2 bases, the J end lost 10 bases, and 11 bases lay between the germline ends. CDR3 residues: CASSQTPGHYTF. The CDR3 bases are TGTGCCAGCAGCCAAACCCCGGGACACTACACCTTC.

The chain has TRBV11-1 and TRBJ2-2, with TRBD1 identical over 7 bases. CDR3 length equals 14 residues. The junction had 5 bases not matched to a gene; V was cut back by 5 bases and J by 5 bases. Per the germline V gene, CDR1 is SGHAT and CDR2 is FQDESV (reference sequence). CDR3 coding DNA: TGTGCCAGCAGCATACAACAGGGGACCGGGGAGCTGTTTTTT. Protein sequence: CASSIQQGTGELFF.

This chain links TRBV7-9 with TRBJ2-1; 9 bases line up with TRBD2. The CDR3 loop spans 17 amino acids. Germline CDR1 SEHNR, CDR2 FQNEAQ (reference sequence). V shed 6 bases, J shed 0 bases, and the junction held 9 bases outside the gene matches. This chain's CDR3 is CASRKELAGPSYNEQFF. The DNA for the CDR3 is TGTGCCAGCAGGAAAGAACTAGCGGGCCCCTCCTACAATGAGCAGTTCTTC. The whole variable domain, filled in from reference TRBV7-9 and TRBJ2-1, reads DTGVSQNPRHKITKRGQNVTFRCDPISEHNRLYWYRQTLGQGPEFLTYFQNEAQLEKSRLLSDRFSAERPKGSFSTLEIQRTEQGDSAMYLCASRKELAGPSYNEQFFGPGTRLTVL.

The V and J genes are TRBV4-1 and TRBJ2-5; tentatively, D is TRBD2 (5 bases). This CDR3 is 15 amino acids long. Trimming cost V 1 base and J 2 bases, with 11 bases left between them. Germline CDR1 reads MGHRA; CDR2 reads YSYEKL. CDR3 in DNA: TGCGCCAGCAGCCAAGGCTTCAGCGGACAAGAGACCCAGTACTTC. Translation gives CASSQGFSGQETQYF.

This chain links TRBV7-9 with TRBJ1-6; no definite D call. The CDR3 is 12 amino acids. V was clipped by 5 bases and J by 9 bases, with 8 bases between them. Germline V gene lookup returns CDR1 SEHNR and CDR2 FQNEAQ (reference sequence). For the CDR3, the DNA is TGTGCCAGCAGCCGCGCAGGTTCACCCCTCCACTTT. The encoded protein is CASSRAGSPLHF.

The chain has TRBV24-1 and TRBJ2-2; 11 bases map to TRBD2. With V trimmed by 9 bases and J by 1 base, 0 bases remained unmatched. The CDR3 spans 14 residues. Germline V CDR1 and CDR2: KGHDR, SFDVKD. CDR3 protein: CATGTSGNTGELFF. CDR3 in DNA: TGTGCCACCGGGACTAGCGGGAACACCGGGGAGCTGTTTTTT.

This sequence joins TRBV7-3 and TRBJ2-3; TRBD2 aligns across 10 bases. Germline loops: CDR1 SGHTA, CDR2 FQGTGA. CDR3 length: 17 amino acids. The V segment lost 5 bases and the J segment 2 bases; nucleotides outside the gene matches: 10. The CDR3 DNA sequence: TGTGCCAGCAGCCCGATGACTAGCGGGCTTTCCACAGATACGCAGTATTTT. Translation gives CASSPMTSGLSTDTQYF.

The V call is TRBV14, the J call TRBJ2-7, with 8 bases lining up with TRBD1. V was clipped by 3 bases and J by 6 bases; unmatched bases: 10. Per the germline V gene, CDR1 is SGHDN and CDR2 is FVKESK. The CDR3 length is 15 residues. CDR3 DNA sequence: TGTGCCAGCAGCCATACCGGACAGGGAATCGGCGAGCAGTACTTC. Translation: CASSHTGQGIGEQYF.

This clone was recorded once. The V call is TRBV19, the J call TRBJ1-2; weak D call: TRBD1 (6 bases). The germline V and J ends were trimmed by 4 bases and 9 bases, with 12 bases remaining between them. The CDR3 length is 12 residues. Germline CDR1 is LNHDA and CDR2 is SQIVND (reference sequence). CDR3 sequence: CASSTQQGSYTF. CDR3 sequence (DNA): TGTGCCAGTAGTACCCAACAGGGAAGCTACACCTTC. Drawing the rest from reference TRBV19 and TRBJ1-2, the complete variable domain is DGGITQSPKYLFRKEGQNVTLSCEQNLNHDAMYWYRQDPGQGLRLIYYSQIVNDFQKGDIAEGYSVSREKKESFPLTVTSAQKNPTAFYLCASSTQQGSYTFGSGTRLTVV.

The V call is TRBV27, the J call TRBJ1-1; no reliable D call. Looked up from germline, CDR1 is MNHEY and CDR2 is SMNVEV (reference sequence). V was shortened by 5 bases and J by 2 bases, with 15 bases between the two germline ends. The CDR3 length is 15 residues. This CDR3 reads CASSPRAAQNTEAFF. As DNA, the CDR3 is TGTGCCAGCAGTCCCCGGGCCGCCCAAAACACTGAAGCTTTCTTT.

The genes are TRBV7-2 and TRBJ2-1; no definite D call. Germline loops: CDR1 SGHTA, CDR2 FQGNSA. Trimming stripped 1 base from V and 4 bases from J, with 11 bases between. The CDR3 is 15 residues long. The CDR3 DNA follows: TGTGCCAGCAGCTTAGAGGGTAGGAGTTACAATGAGCAGTTCTTC. This sequence encodes CASSLEGRSYNEQFF.

This rearrangement joins TRBV28 to TRBJ2-1; possible D gene TRBD2, 6 bases. CDR3 size: 15 residues. The V end lost 5 bases, the J end lost 3 bases, and 14 bases lay between the germline ends. Germline CDR1 and CDR2: MDHEN and SYDVKM. In DNA, the CDR3 is TGTGCCAGCAGTATCGGGACTTATATCTACAATGAGCAGTTCTTC. Amino acid sequence: CASSIGTYIYNEQFF.

This clone is a singleton in its sample. The J gene is TRBJ1-2, the V gene TRBV6-5; D unclear. Trimming cost V 7 bases and J 1 base, with 16 bases left between them. The CDR3 totals 15 residues. Germline lookup yields CDR1 MNHEY and CDR2 SVGAGI. CDR3 nucleotides: TGTGCCAGCACAGGCAGGAGCTGGCATAACTATGGCTACACCTTC. Translated, it gives CASTGRSWHNYGYTF.

The chain carries TRBV27 and TRBJ1-4; TRBD1 agrees at 8 bases. V lost 5 bases, J lost 5 bases, and 7 bases stayed unmatched. This CDR3 has 15 residues. In germline, CDR1 is MNHEY, CDR2 SMNVEV (reference sequence). As DNA, the CDR3 is TGTGCCAGCAGTCCCGGACAGGGCCGGAATGAAAAACTGTTTTTT. It codes for CASSPGQGRNEKLFF.

This chain links TRBV5-6 with TRBJ2-5, with 7 bases lining up with TRBD1. V was clipped by 2 bases and J by 4 bases; unmatched bases: 2. Germline values: CDR1 SGHDT, CDR2 YYEEEE. The CDR3 runs to 13 residues. The CDR3 sequence is CASSLQGPETQYF. The CDR3 DNA reads TGTGCCAGCAGCTTACAGGGGCCAGAGACCCAGTACTTC.

In regard to this clone: Other DNA sequences within the sample encode an identical CDR3. The chain is built from TRBV5-1 and TRBJ2-2, with D hard to call. Trimming removed 2 bases from V and 2 bases from J, with 1 base in between. The CDR3 has 12 residues. Germline V gene data show CDR1 as SGHRS and CDR2 as YFSETQ. The CDR3 nucleotides read TGCGCCAGCAGCTTAAACACCGGGGAGCTGTTTTTT. Its translation: CASSLNTGELFF.